These T cell receptor beta chains were read from a single sample in a study of control samples from healthy donors and cancer patients. Repertoires were generated with immunoSEQ multiplex PCR, while TCRdb's copy carries only in-frame clones and drops some. The sample has about 210,000 clones. Sequences were obtained from blood. All receptors derive from a woman aged 25 to 45 in good health. Each CDR3 is given with its conserved first and last residue. D genes are given only for firm matches.

>NA|13|TRBV6-6|TRBJ2-7
TGTGCCAGCAGTTACACCCAGGCCTACGAGCAGTACTTC
CASSYTQAYEQYF
>TRBD1|16|TRBV5-4|TRBJ2-3
TGTGCCAGCAGCGGGACAGGGGGCGGTAGCACAGATACGCAGTATTTT
CASSGTGGGSTDTQYF
>NA|16|TRBV7-9|TRBJ2-1
TGTGCCAGCAGCTTAAATGATTTAGGTGGGCAGGGGCGGCAGTTCTTC
CASSLNDLGGQGRQFF
>NA|12|TRBV4-1|TRBJ1-5
TGCGCCAGCAGCCACGTCGGTCAGCCCCAGCATTTT
CASSHVGQPQHF
>NA|12|TRBV30|TRBJ1-1
TGTGCCTGGAGGCCGTTGAACACTGAAGCTTTCTTT
CAWRPLNTEAFF
>NA|12|TRBV10-3|TRBJ2-5
TGTGCCATCAGGGACTACAGAGAGACCCAGTACTTC
CAIRDYRETQYF
>NA|12|TRBV9|TRBJ2-1
TGTGCCAGCAGCGTAGGGCTTAATGAGCAGTTCTTC
CASSVGLNEQFF
>NA|13|TRBV27|TRBJ1-2
TGTGCCAGCAGCCCAATTTCGAACTATGGCTACACCTTC
CASSPISNYGYTF
>TRBD1|15|TRBV5-5|TRBJ1-2
TGTGCCAGCAGCTTCACCCCGGACAGGAACTATGGCTACACCTTC
CASSFTPDRNYGYTF
>NA|14|TRBV2|TRBJ1-1
TGTGCCAGCAGGGCCCAGGGCCTGAACACTGAAGCTTTCTTT
CASRAQGLNTEAFF
>TRBD1|15|TRBV7-3|TRBJ1-1
TGTGCCAGCAGTCTACAGGGGGCGGAGAACACTGAAGCTTTCTTT
CASSLQGAENTEAFF
>NA|14|TRBV7-9|TRBJ1-1
TGTGCCAGCAGGAAGACTGATGAGGTCCCGGAAGCTTTCTTT
CASRKTDEVPEAFF
>TRBD1|14|TRBV28|TRBJ1-5
TGTGCCAGCAGTTCGGGACAGGGTAGTCAGCCCCAGCATTTT
CASSSGQGSQPQHF
>NA|14|TRBV5-6|TRBJ2-7
TGTGCCAGCAGCCGTCGGGACGGATCCTACGAGCAGTACTTC
CASSRRDGSYEQYF
>NA|13|TRBV18|TRBJ1-1
TGTGCCAGCTCACCGAGGGGGAACACTGAAGCTTTCTTT
CASSPRGNTEAFF
>TRBD1|18|TRBV9|TRBJ1-1
TGTGCCAGCAGCGTAGCCCTGAGTCGAGGCTCGGGACAGCCTGAAGCTTTCTTT
CASSVALSRGSGQPEAFF
>NA|16|TRBV6-1|TRBJ1-2
TGTGCCAGCAGTGAAGTGAGGACAAAGAAAAACTATGGCTACACCTTC
CASSEVRTKKNYGYTF
>NA|14|TRBV7-9|TRBJ2-5
TGTGCCAGCAGCTTAGCGGGGGGAGTGGAGACCCAGTACTTC
CASSLAGGVETQYF
>TRBD1|18|TRBV4-1|TRBJ1-1
TGCGCCAGCAGCCAAGCGGATCTCACAGGGGGCGATGGCACTGAAGCTTTCTTT
CASSQADLTGGDGTEAFF
>NA|17|TRBV7-8|TRBJ2-7
TGTGCCAGCAGCTTACGGGATCCGCCCCGGGGGTCGCAAGAGCAGTACTTC
CASSLRDPPRGSQEQYF
>NA|13|TRBV15|TRBJ1-2
TGTGCCACCAGCAGCCAGGGAATGGATGGCTACACCTTC
CATSSQGMDGYTF
>NA|14|TRBV28|TRBJ1-1
TGTGCCAGCAGTTCCTTCACGAGACTTGCTGAAGCTTTCTTT
CASSSFTRLAEAFF
>NA|14|TRBV6-6|TRBJ1-2
TGTGCCAGCAGTTTGGCGGGTCGGGACTATGGCTACACCTTC
CASSLAGRDYGYTF